This TCR beta chain is drawn from a study of blood T cell repertoires in COVID-19. At the level of the study: Italy, Spain and the United States were the sources of the convalescent and acute COVID-19 samples. T cells, B-cell-depleted T cells, or PBMCs provided the cDNA or gDNA that served as material.

In the original analysis: How many nucleated cells were present was estimated from reference gene primer amplification. Measured with immunoSEQ multiplex PCR; TCRdb has only the in-frame clones, and not every one. Clone size and V and J calls were adopted from that table, with D and trimming inferred from the DNA. The sample carries more than 70,000 clones, around 80% recorded once. CDR1 is SGHNT and CDR2 is YENEEA in the germline V gene. V lost 4 bases and J lost 10, with 15 bases in between. This CDR3 has 13 amino acids. Source material: peripheral blood. The chain couples TRBV11-3 to TRBJ2-3, with a weak D call TRBD2 (5 bases). The receptor's source is an older woman with acute or convalescent COVID-19. DNA of the CDR3: TGTGCCAGCAGCTCAGAAACTAGTGGTGCGCAGTATTTT. This gives the protein CASSSETSGAQYF. The whole variable domain, filled in from reference TRBV11-3 and TRBJ2-3, reads EAGVVQSPRYKIIEKKQPVAFWCNPISGHNTLYWYLQNLGQGPELLIRYENEEAVDDSQLPKDRFSAERLKGVDSTLKIQPAELGDSAVYLCASSSETSGAQYFGPGTRLTVL.